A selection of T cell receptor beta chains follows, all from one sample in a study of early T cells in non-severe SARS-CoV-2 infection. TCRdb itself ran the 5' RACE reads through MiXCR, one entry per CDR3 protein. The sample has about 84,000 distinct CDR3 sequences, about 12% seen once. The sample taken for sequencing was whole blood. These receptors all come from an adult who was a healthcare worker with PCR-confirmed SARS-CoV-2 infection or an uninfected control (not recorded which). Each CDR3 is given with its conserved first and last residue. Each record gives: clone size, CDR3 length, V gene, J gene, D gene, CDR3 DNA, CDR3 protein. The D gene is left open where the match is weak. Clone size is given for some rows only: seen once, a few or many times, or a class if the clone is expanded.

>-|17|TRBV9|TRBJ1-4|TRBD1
TGTGCCAGCAGCCCCCCCGGGACAGGGATTGGCGAGGAAAAACTGTTTTTT
CASSPPGTGIGEEKLFF
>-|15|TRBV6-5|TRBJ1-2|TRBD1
TGTGCCAGCAGTTACCGCCAGGGGGCCTTGGATGGCTACACCTTC
CASSYRQGALDGYTF
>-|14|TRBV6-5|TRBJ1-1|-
TGTGCCAGCAGTTACTCTCCCACGTTCAATGAAGCTTTCTTT
CASSYSPTFNEAFF
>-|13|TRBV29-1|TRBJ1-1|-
TGCAGCGTGCCGATGAGGGGGAACACTGAAGCTTTCTTT
CSVPMRGNTEAFF
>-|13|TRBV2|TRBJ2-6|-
TGTGCCAGCAGAGACTCTGGGGCCAACGTCCTGACTTTC
CASRDSGANVLTF
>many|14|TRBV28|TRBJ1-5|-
TGTGCCGTACAGGGCTCCTATCAACGTCAGCCCCAGCATTTT
CAVQGSYQRQPQHF
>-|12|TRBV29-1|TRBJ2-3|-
TGCAGCGTTATCCCGTCGGTGGGTACGCAGTATTTT
CSVIPSVGTQYF
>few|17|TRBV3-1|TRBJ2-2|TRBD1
TGTGCCAGCAGCTTTACAGGGGGTTTGTTGAACACCGGGGAGCTGTTTTTT
CASSFTGGLLNTGELFF
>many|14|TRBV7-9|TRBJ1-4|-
TGTGCCAGCAGCTTACACCCACCTAATGAAAAACTGTTTTTT
CASSLHPPNEKLFF
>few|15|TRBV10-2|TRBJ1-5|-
TGCGCCAGCAGTGAGTCGCCGGAATACAATCAGCCCCAGCATTTT
CASSESPEYNQPQHF
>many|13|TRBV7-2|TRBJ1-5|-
TGTGCCAGCAGCTTAGATCGGTTTCAGCCCCAGCATTTT
CASSLDRFQPQHF
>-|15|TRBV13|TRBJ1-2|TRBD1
TGTGCCAGCAGCGGACAGGGCGGTTTTCACTATGGCTACACCTTC
CASSGQGGFHYGYTF
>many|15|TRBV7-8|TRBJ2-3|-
TGTGCCAGCAGCTACGGGGGAGCTAGCACAGATACGCAGTATTTT
CASSYGGASTDTQYF
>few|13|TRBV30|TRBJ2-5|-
TGTGCCTTCTCGTCCGGGGTTGGGGAGACCCAGTACTTC
CAFSSGVGETQYF
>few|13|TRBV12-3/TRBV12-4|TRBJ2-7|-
TGTGCCAGCAGTTTGGGACCCGACTACGAGCAGTACTTC
CASSLGPDYEQYF
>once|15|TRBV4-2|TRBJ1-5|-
TGTGCCAGCAGCCCGGAGACAGAACTCAATCAGCCCCAGCATTTT
CASSPETELNQPQHF
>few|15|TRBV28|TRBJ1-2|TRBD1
TGTGCCAGCAGTTCGGAATCCAGGGGGAGGGAAGGCTACACCTTC
CASSSESRGREGYTF
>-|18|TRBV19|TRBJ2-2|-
TGTGCCAGTAGTATAGATCCCCGAGTTCTAACGAACACCGGGGAGCTGTTTTTT
CASSIDPRVLTNTGELFF
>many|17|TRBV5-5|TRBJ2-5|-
TGTGCCAGCAGCTTGGTCGGACAGCCCCAACTCCAAGAGACCCAGTACTTC
CASSLVGQPQLQETQYF
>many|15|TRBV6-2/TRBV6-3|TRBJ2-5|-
TGTGCCAGCACCCGGGGACTTCTTTTCCAAGAGACCCAGTACTTC
CASTRGLLFQETQYF
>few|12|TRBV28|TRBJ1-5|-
TGTGCCAGCATTGGGGGCGGCCAGCCCCAGCATTTT
CASIGGGQPQHF
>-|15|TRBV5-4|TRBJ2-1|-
TGTGCCAGCTCGCTCCTGGCAGGGCAATTGGGTGAGCAGTTCTTC
CASSLLAGQLGEQFF
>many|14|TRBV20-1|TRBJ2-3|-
TGCAGTGCTAATATAGACGGGATCACAGATACGCAGTATTTT
CSANIDGITDTQYF
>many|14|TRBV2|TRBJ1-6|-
TGTGCCAGCAGTGGAGGCAGGGAGAATTCACCCCTCCACTTT
CASSGGRENSPLHF
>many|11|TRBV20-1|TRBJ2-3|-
TGCAGTGCTTACCGCACAGATACGCAGTATTTT
CSAYRTDTQYF
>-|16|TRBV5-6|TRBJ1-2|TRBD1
TGTGCCAGCAGCTTGGCTCTCCTGGGACAGGGAACGAGCTACACCTTC
CASSLALLGQGTSYTF
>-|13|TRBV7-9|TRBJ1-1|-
TGTGCCAGCAGCTTAAAGGCGAACACTGAAGCTTTCTTT
CASSLKANTEAFF
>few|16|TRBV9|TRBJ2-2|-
TGTGCCAGCAGCCCGTGGCGGCAACTGAACACCGGGGAGCTGTTTTTT
CASSPWRQLNTGELFF
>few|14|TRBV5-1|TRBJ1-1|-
TGCGCCAGCAGCTTGGTTGGGCAGGGCACTGAAGCTTTCTTT
CASSLVGQGTEAFF
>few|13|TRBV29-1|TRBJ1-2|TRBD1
TGCAGCGTCCGAGACAGGGGCCTAGATGGCTACACCTTC
CSVRDRGLDGYTF
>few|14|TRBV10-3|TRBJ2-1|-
TGTGCCATCAGTGAGTCGTGGGGCGACAATGAGCAGTTCTTC
CAISESWGDNEQFF
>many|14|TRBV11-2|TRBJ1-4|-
TGTGCCAGCAGCCACGGATTTACTAATGAAAAACTGTTTTTT
CASSHGFTNEKLFF
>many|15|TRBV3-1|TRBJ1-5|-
TGTGCCAGCAGCCAAGATTCAGGTATCAATCAGCCCCAGCATTTT
CASSQDSGINQPQHF
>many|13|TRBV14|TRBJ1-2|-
TGTGCCAGCAGTGGCCGTTACTCCTATGGCTACACCTTC
CASSGRYSYGYTF
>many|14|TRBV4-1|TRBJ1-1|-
TGCGCCAGCAGCCAAGTGGGGGTGAACACTGAAGCTTTCTTT
CASSQVGVNTEAFF
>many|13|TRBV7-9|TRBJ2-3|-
TGTGCCAGCAGCCCGCCCGACACAGATACGCAGTATTTT
CASSPPDTDTQYF
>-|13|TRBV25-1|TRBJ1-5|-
TGTGCCAGCAGAAGTGCCTTCAATCAGCCCCAGCATTTT
CASRSAFNQPQHF
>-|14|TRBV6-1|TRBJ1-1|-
TGTGCCAGCAGAATTACAGGGCGGGGGACTGAAGCTTTCTTT
CASRITGRGTEAFF
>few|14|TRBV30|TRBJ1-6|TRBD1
TGTGCCTGGAGTGGGGGACAGGGGAATTCACCCCTCCACTTT
CAWSGGQGNSPLHF
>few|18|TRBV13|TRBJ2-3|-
TGTGCCAGCAGCTTAGGGATAGCGACCGTTCGGAGCACAGATACGCAGTATTTT
CASSLGIATVRSTDTQYF
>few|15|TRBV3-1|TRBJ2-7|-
TGTGCCAGCAGCCAAGTGTGGGAGGCGTACTACGAGCAGTACTTC
CASSQVWEAYYEQYF
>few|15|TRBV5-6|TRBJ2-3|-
TGTGCCAGCAGCTTACCGGGACTTAACACAGATACGCAGTATTTT
CASSLPGLNTDTQYF
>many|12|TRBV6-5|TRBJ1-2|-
TGTGCCAGCAGTAATGGGGGGCTCGGCTACACCTTC
CASSNGGLGYTF
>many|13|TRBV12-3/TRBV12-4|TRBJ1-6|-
TGTGCCAGCAGTTTAGGGACCCTGGAACCCCTCCACTTT
CASSLGTLEPLHF
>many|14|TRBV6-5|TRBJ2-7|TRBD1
TGTGCCAGCAGCCCATCCGGGACAGGGGACGAGCAGTACTTC
CASSPSGTGDEQYF
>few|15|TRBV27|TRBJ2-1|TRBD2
TGTGCCAGCAGTTTTGAACTAGCGGGAGTGAGGGAGCAGTTCTTC
CASSFELAGVREQFF
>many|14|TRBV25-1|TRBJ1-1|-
TGTGCCAGCAGTCCGGGCTTCATGAACACTGAAGCTTTCTTT
CASSPGFMNTEAFF
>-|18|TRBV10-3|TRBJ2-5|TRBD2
TGTGCCATCAGTGGGTCCGTACCGGGACTAGCGGGAGGAGAGACCCAGTACTTC
CAISGSVPGLAGGETQYF
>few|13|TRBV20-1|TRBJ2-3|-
TGCAGTGCTAGACCTAGCCCCACAGATACGCAGTATTTT
CSARPSPTDTQYF
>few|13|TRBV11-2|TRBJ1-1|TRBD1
TGTGCCAGCAGGGACAGGGAAAACACTGAAGCTTTCTTT
CASRDRENTEAFF
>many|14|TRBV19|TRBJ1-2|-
TGTGCCAGTAGCCACTTCGGGGGATCCTATGGCTACACCTTC
CASSHFGGSYGYTF
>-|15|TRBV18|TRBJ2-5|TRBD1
TGTGCCAGCTCCCTTCAGGGGGCGCGGGGAGAGACCCAGTACTTC
CASSLQGARGETQYF
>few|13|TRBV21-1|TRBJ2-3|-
TGTGCCAGCATCGCAAAGAGGGGAGATACGCAGTATTTT
CASIAKRGDTQYF
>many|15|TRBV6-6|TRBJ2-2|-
TGTGCCAGCAGTTGGGAGGGGGCGGTCACCGGGGAGCTGTTTTTT
CASSWEGAVTGELFF